A selection of T cell receptor beta chains follows, all from one sample in a study of tumor-infiltrating lymphocytes in primary liver carcinoma. Each CDR3 protein is one row after TCRdb ran MiXCR on the multiplex PCR reads. The sample has 330,000 or so distinct CDR3 sequences, roughly 61% seen once. The material sequenced was peripheral blood. The receptor set was obtained from a man aged 40-49 years with primary liver carcinoma and hepatitis B virus infection. Each CDR3 is given with its conserved first and last residue. Fields, in order: clone size, V gene, J gene, D gene, CDR3 protein, CDR3 DNA. A D gene is named only where the DNA matches it firmly. A row's size may be missing; if present it is once, few, many or a size class.

>NA|TRBV7-9|TRBJ2-6|NA
CSAEGFSGANVLTF
TGTTCGGCGGAAGGATTCTCTGGGGCCAACGTCCTGACTTTC
>many|TRBV12-3/TRBV12-4|TRBJ1-2|TRBD1
CASSNGAGQGVYTF
TGTGCCAGCTCCAATGGGGCGGGACAGGGTGTCTACACCTTC
>many|TRBV6-6|TRBJ1-1|TRBD1
CASSAQGADTEAFF
TGTGCCAGCAGTGCACAGGGGGCTGACACTGAAGCTTTCTTT
>NA|TRBV11-2|TRBJ1-1|NA
CAYSLGAGWTEAFF
TGTGCCTACAGCTTAGGGGCCGGATGGACTGAAGCTTTCTTT
>NA|TRBV28|TRBJ2-7|TRBD1
CVSSLVGQGTYEQYF
TGTGTCAGCAGTTTAGTAGGACAGGGCACCTACGAGCAGTACTTC
>few|TRBV6-6|TRBJ2-7|NA
CASSDSGFSYERYF
TGTGCCAGCAGTGACAGCGGGTTCTCCTACGAGCGGTACTTC
>NA|TRBV11-2|TRBJ2-1|NA
CSSSLESNSYNEQFF
TGTTCCAGCAGCTTAGAAAGCAATTCCTACAATGAGCAGTTCTTC
>NA|TRBV11-2|TRBJ2-7|TRBD2
CVSIFETSGTYGQYF
TGTGTCAGCATCTTTGAGACTAGCGGGACCTACGGGCAGTACTTC
>NA|TRBV11-2|TRBJ1-1|NA
CASSRVVENEAFF
TGTGCCAGCAGCCGTGTGGTCGAGAATGAAGCTTTCTTT
>NA|TRBV5-5|TRBJ2-3|NA
CASSPVLATSTDTQYF
TGTGCCAGCAGCCCCGTTTTAGCCACTAGCACAGATACGCAGTATTTT
>NA|TRBV11-1|TRBJ2-1|NA
CASSTNINEQFF
TGTGCCAGCAGCACTAATATCAATGAGCAGTTCTTC
>few|TRBV30|TRBJ2-5|NA
CAWSVAGEQETQYF
TGTGCCTGGAGTGTCGCCGGGGAACAAGAGACCCAGTACTTC
>many|TRBV5-4|TRBJ2-1|NA
CASSQTGGSEQFF
TGTGCCAGCAGCCAGACTGGGGGGAGTGAGCAGTTCTTC
>NA|TRBV11-2|TRBJ2-7|TRBD2
CASSLALSGGPSEQYF
TGTGCCAGCAGCTTAGCTCTATCGGGAGGGCCTTCCGAGCAGTACTTC
>many|TRBV29-1|TRBJ2-1|NA
CSVERYGGRSYNEQFF
TGCAGCGTTGAGAGGTATGGAGGGCGCTCCTACAATGAGCAGTTCTTC
>NA|TRBV6-1|TRBJ2-7|NA
CASSELTRNYEQYF
TGTGCCAGCAGTGAACTCACCCGCAACTACGAGCAGTACTTC
>NA|TRBV11-2|TRBJ1-1|NA
CASSLGALGTEAIF
TGTGCCAGCAGCTTAGGCGCTTTAGGGACTGAAGCTATCTTT
>NA|TRBV6-6|TRBJ2-5|NA
CASSYKGHQYF
TGTGCCAGCAGTTATAAGGGGCACCAGTACTTC
>few|TRBV24-1|TRBJ2-1|NA
CVTSLGGNEQFF
TGTGTCACCAGTCTCGGAGGCAATGAGCAGTTCTTC
>many|TRBV12-3/TRBV12-4|TRBJ1-4|NA
CASTWDNEKLFF
TGTGCCAGCACCTGGGATAATGAAAAACTGTTTTTT
>NA|TRBV6-2/TRBV6-3|TRBJ2-1|NA
CASLSHRLSLYNEQFF
TGTGCCAGCTTAAGCCACCGCTTAAGCCTCTACAATGAGCAGTTCTTC
>once|TRBV13|TRBJ2-1|NA
CASSTRIRDNEQFF
TGTGCCAGCAGCACCAGGATCAGAGACAATGAGCAGTTCTTC
>NA|TRBV6-2/TRBV6-3|TRBJ2-5|NA
CASSDPNREAQYF
TGTGCCAGCAGTGACCCAAACAGAGAGGCCCAGTACTTC
>NA|TRBV2|TRBJ2-3|NA
CASSRLGMQYF
TGCGCCAGCAGTCGACTGGGTATGCAGTATTTT
>NA|TRBV29-1|TRBJ1-1|NA
CSVVMQGDIEAFF
TGCAGCGTTGTAATGCAGGGAGACATCGAAGCTTTCTTT
>NA|TRBV5-4|TRBJ2-1|TRBD2
CASSLASGMSNEQFF
TGTGCCAGCAGCTTGGCTAGCGGGATGAGCAATGAGCAGTTCTTC
>NA|TRBV11-2|TRBJ2-7|TRBD2
CASSAGLSDLYEQNF
TGTGCCAGCAGCGCGGGACTATCGGACCTCTACGAGCAGAACTTC
>many|TRBV11-2|TRBJ2-1|NA
CASSLTIDFSYNEQFF
TGTGCCAGCAGCTTAACAATTGATTTCTCCTACAATGAGCAGTTCTTC
>few|TRBV28|TRBJ2-1|NA
CASRLDARQFF
TGTGCCAGCAGATTAGACGCGAGGCAGTTCTTC
>NA|TRBV11-2|TRBJ2-7|NA
CASLVDNSYEQYF
TGTGCCAGCTTAGTCGACAACTCCTACGAGCAGTACTTC
>NA|TRBV11-2|TRBJ2-3|NA
CAISQGSGGLTDTQYF
TGTGCCATCAGCCAGGGTAGCGGTGGGCTCACAGATACGCAGTATTTT
>NA|TRBV11-2|TRBJ2-7|TRBD2
CASSSRTSWRMQAGSYDQYF
TGTGCCAGCAGCTCCAGGACTAGCTGGAGGATGCAAGCGGGATCCTACGACCAGTACTTC
>NA|TRBV2|TRBJ2-7|NA
CASSQLGLYEQYF
TGTGCCAGCAGTCAGCTAGGGTTGTACGAGCAGTACTTC
>NA|TRBV6-5|TRBJ2-1|TRBD2
CASRMGLAEHEQFF
TGTGCCAGCAGGATGGGACTAGCGGAGCATGAGCAGTTCTTC
>many|TRBV4-1|TRBJ2-1|TRBD2
CASSQDLAGAQNNEQFF
TGCGCCAGCAGCCAAGATCTAGCGGGAGCACAGAACAATGAGCAGTTCTTC
>many|TRBV4-3|TRBJ2-5|TRBD2
CASSQGVAGGGETQYF
TGCGCCAGCAGCCAAGGAGTAGCGGGAGGAGGAGAGACCCAGTACTTC
>once|TRBV11-2|TRBJ2-1|TRBD2
CADSLGEGIENEQSF
TGTGCCGACAGCTTAGGGGAGGGGATCGAGAATGAGCAGTCCTTC
>NA|TRBV6-1|TRBJ2-1|TRBD1
CASSKNLGQGANNEQFF
TGTGCCAGCAGTAAAAACCTAGGACAGGGGGCTAACAATGAGCAGTTCTTC
>NA|TRBV11-1|TRBJ2-1|NA
CASSLANVYNEQFF
TGTGCCAGCAGCTTAGCCAACGTCTACAATGAGCAGTTCTTC